The rows below give T cell receptor beta chains drawn from one sample of a study of CD8 T cells in ankylosing spondylitis. TCRdb re-analysed the 5' RACE reads in MiXCR, keeping a single row per CDR3 protein. The sample lists some 63,000 distinct CDR3 sequences, approximately 6% occurring once. The source material was synovial fluid, either unsorted or a sorted T cell fraction (not recorded which). The source of these receptors is a male donor with ankylosing spondylitis. Both conserved end residues are part of each CDR3. D genes are given only for firm matches. Each size is once, few, many, or a class for an expanded clone.

J: TRBJ2-2
D: .
length: 15
size: few
V: TRBV7-3
DNA: TGTGCCAGCAGCTTAAATGGGGCGACGGCCGGGGAGCTGTTTTTT
CDR3: CASSLNGATAGELFF

J: TRBJ1-4
D: .
length: 11
size: many
V: TRBV7-3
DNA: TGTGCCAGCGGGAAAAAGGAAAAACTGTTTTTT
CDR3: CASGKKEKLFF

J: TRBJ2-7
D: .
length: 13
size: many
V: TRBV7-2
DNA: TGTGCCAGCAGCTCCTCTACTCCCCCCGAGCAGTACTTC
CDR3: CASSSSTPPEQYF

J: TRBJ2-6
D: .
length: 17
size: once
V: TRBV7-2
DNA: TGTGCCAGCAGCGGCCCCGGTATGGGCGCCGGGGCCAACGTCCTGACTTTC
CDR3: CASSGPGMGAGANVLTF

J: TRBJ2-6
D: TRBD1
length: 17
size: many
V: TRBV29-1
DNA: TGCAGCGTTAGAGTCCCGGGACAGGGTGGCGGGGCCAACGTCCTGACTTTC
CDR3: CSVRVPGQGGGANVLTF

J: TRBJ1-5
D: .
length: 12
size: few
V: TRBV3-1
DNA: TGTGCCAGCAGCTGGGGTGATCAGCCCCAGCATTTT
CDR3: CASSWGDQPQHF

J: TRBJ2-1
D: .
length: 16
size: few
V: TRBV18
DNA: TGTGCCAGCTCACCGGGGGGACAGAAGGACCACTATGAGCAGTTCTTC
CDR3: CASSPGGQKDHYEQFF

J: TRBJ2-1
D: .
length: 12
size: many
V: TRBV6-6
DNA: TGTGCCAGCAGTTACGTGGGAGATGAGCAGTTCTTC
CDR3: CASSYVGDEQFF

J: TRBJ2-7
D: .
length: 17
size: many
V: TRBV4-1
DNA: TGCGCCAGCAGCCAAGACCCCGGGAGCTACGCGGGTCGGGAGCAGTACTTC
CDR3: CASSQDPGSYAGREQYF

J: TRBJ2-1
D: TRBD2
length: 15
size: many
V: TRBV20-1
DNA: TGCAGTGCTAGAGGCTGGACTAGCGGGACCAATGAGCAGTTCTTC
CDR3: CSARGWTSGTNEQFF